The present T cell receptor (beta chain) was sequenced within a study of beta chain features in type 1 diabetes. Whole-study findings and limits: No resolution was reached here on whether HLA type influences TCRB rearrangement. Moderate yet significant TCRB CDR3 shortening was seen in Type 1 diabetes patients in all four CD4+ subsets. Because the template was cDNA, high-expressing cells might be over-represented.

Expressed TCRB transcripts were sequenced because the entire RNA isolate underwent reverse transcription. Sequencing was performed with immunoSEQ multiplex PCR; in TCRdb, only in-frame clones are kept and a portion is missing. The data contain 600,000 or so clones, around an eighth of them seen just once; the ten biggest clones take up 0.035% to 0.04%. CDR3 length: 13 amino acids. Germline V gene lookup returns CDR1 SNHLY and CDR2 FYNNEI. J was trimmed by 2 bases and V by 11 bases; bases with no gene match: 5. There was one heparinised blood draw per donor, averaging around 100 mL. Details on this clone: As yet, its antigen is unknown.

The chain is built from TRBV2 and TRBJ2-7; 11 bases align to TRBD2. The sequencing input was naive CD4+ T cells from blood. This sequence was found in a man aged 18-30 years with type 1 diabetes. CDR3 nucleotide sequence: TGTGCCCGCGGGACTAGCGGCACCTACGAGCAGTACTTC. Protein product: CARGTSGTYEQYF.